This T cell receptor (beta chain) was sequenced for a study of identifying expanded T cells in peripheral blood. Sequencing was performed with immunoSEQ multiplex PCR; in TCRdb, only in-frame clones are kept and a portion is missing. The table records 120,000 or so clones, roughly 82% of them present only once. The CDR3 is made up of 13 amino acids. Germline CDR1 is SQVTM and CDR2 is ANQGSEA. This clonotype was sampled from a person aged 18-70 years in good health. The V and J genes are TRBV29-1 and TRBJ2-5; D is ambiguous. Judging by the DNA end, TRBJ2-7 fits better; the J call may be wrong. The specimen was blood. The CDR3 nucleotides are TGCAGCGTTGGTGATCTCGGCAGCAGCGAGCAGTACTTC. This gives the protein CSVGDLGSSEQYF.